A single sample is the source of the 30 T cell receptor beta chains below, sequenced in a study of blood T cell repertoires in COVID-19. Produced via immunoSEQ multiplex PCR; TCRdb's table is partial and in-frame only. The top ten hold roughly 0.86% of the sample, which has a few hundred thousand clones, 80% to 95% seen once. The specimen was PBMCs or T cells enriched from blood (not recorded which). The receptors were sampled from a woman in her 40s who had been exposed to COVID-19.

This rearrangement joins TRBV19 to TRBJ1-1; a weak D match, TRBD1 (5 bases). The V end was cut by 6 bases, the J end by 2 bases, with 13 bases between. There are 14 residues in the CDR3. The germline V gene encodes CDR1 LNHDA and CDR2 SQIVND (reference sequence). The CDR3 DNA is TGTGCCAGTAGAAGACAGCGAGATAACACTGAAGCTTTCTTT. This gives the protein CASRRQRDNTEAFF.

V gene TRBV9 combines with J gene TRBJ2-1, with D perhaps TRBD2 (5 bases). The V gene's germline CDR1 is SGDLS and CDR2 YYNGEE. This CDR3 is 16 amino acids long. V lost 0 bases and J 6 bases, leaving 16 bases between the germline ends. The DNA for the CDR3 is TGTGCCAGCAGCGTAGACGCAGCGGAGATAAGCAATGAGCAGTTCTTC. It codes for CASSVDAAEISNEQFF.

The chain uses TRBV7-2 and TRBJ2-7; TRBD2 might be the D (5 bases). With 4 bases removed from V and 1 base from J, the gap between germline ends came to 8 bases. Germline CDR1 SGHTA, CDR2 FQGNSA. There are 13 residues in the CDR3. Here the CDR3 DNA reads TGTGCCAGCAGCTACACTAGTTCCTACGAGCAGTACTTC. Translating it yields CASSYTSSYEQYF.

The rearrangement links TRBV27 to TRBJ1-1; 7 bases line up with TRBD1. This CDR3 region has 13 residues. The V and J ends lost 6 bases and 9 bases, in that order; junction bases with no gene match: 10. Germline lookup yields CDR1 MNHEY and CDR2 SMNVEV (reference sequence). CDR3 DNA: TGTGCCAGCAGATTCCCCGGAGGGGGCAAAGCTTTCTTT. Translating it yields CASRFPGGGKAFF.

The genes are TRBV11-1 and TRBJ1-6, with D unresolved. The V end was cut by 3 bases, the J end by 5 bases, with 8 bases between. CDR1 is SGHAT and CDR2 is FQDESV in the germline V gene (reference sequence). This CDR3 spans 14 amino acids. The CDR3 DNA follows: TGTGCCAGCAGCTTTCGTAGCGATAATTCACCCCTCCACTTT. Translating gives CASSFRSDNSPLHF.

The V gene is TRBV6-5, the J gene TRBJ1-5; D is perhaps TRBD1 (5 bases). CDR3 length equals 13 residues. CDR1 is MNHEY, CDR2 SVGAGI, per germline. Between the trimmed V and J ends, which lost 6 bases and 6 bases, there was a span of 12 bases. In DNA, the CDR3 is TGTGCCAGCAGAGGGGATTTGGGTCAGCCCCAGCATTTT. Translating it yields CASRGDLGQPQHF.

This clone has a single count. The rearrangement joins TRBV5-6 to TRBJ2-1; D perhaps matches TRBD2 (5 bases). The CDR3 is 13 amino acids. Trimming removed 0 bases from V and 8 bases from J, with 9 bases in between. Germline V gene sequence: CDR1 SGHDT, CDR2 YYEEEE. The DNA of the CDR3 is TGTGCCAGCAGCTTGGTGCGGGCCGATGAGCAGTTCTTC. This sequence encodes CASSLVRADEQFF.

The chain is built from TRBV19 and TRBJ2-1; 9 nucleotides match TRBD1. The CDR3 length is 14 residues. From germline, CDR1 is LNHDA and CDR2 SQIVND (reference sequence). V gave up 6 bases and J gave up 4 bases; unmatched junction bases: 4. The CDR3 is CASRGQGGYNEQFF. CDR3 coding DNA: TGTGCCAGTAGGGGACAGGGTGGTTACAATGAGCAGTTCTTC.

This rearrangement joins TRBV7-2 to TRBJ2-1; TRBD2 aligns across 7 bases. This CDR3 has 15 residues. Germline V CDR1 and CDR2: SGHTA, FQGNSA. V lost 6 bases to trimming and J lost 5 bases; unmatched junction nucleotides: 10. The DNA of the CDR3 is TGTGCCAGCAGTTCTTCTAGCGGTTGGGACAATGAGCAGTTCTTC. It is translated as CASSSSSGWDNEQFF. The variable domain in full, completed from reference TRBV7-2 and TRBJ2-1, reads GAGVSQSPSNKVTEKGKDVELRCDPISGHTALYWYRQSLGQGLEFLIYFQGNSAPDKSGLPSDRFSAERTGGSVSTLTIQRTQQEDSAVYLCASSSSSGWDNEQFFGPGTRLTVL.

This clone was found once. This chain connects TRBV3-1 (or the pseudogene TRBV3-2) to TRBJ1-1; D not certain. V was clipped by 1 base and J by 1 base, with 10 bases between them. This CDR3 is built from 15 residues. From germline, CDR1 is LGHDT and CDR2 YNNKEL (reference sequence). CDR3 in DNA: TGTGCCAGCAGCCAAGCCCTCTCGGGGAACACTGAAGCTTTCTTT. Its protein product is CASSQALSGNTEAFF.

J is TRBJ2-1 and V is TRBV7-9, with D possibly TRBD1 on 6 matching bases. The CDR3 contains 13 residues. Germline-derived CDR1 and CDR2 are SEHNR and FQNEAQ (reference sequence). V dropped 1 base and J dropped 5 bases, with 6 bases sitting between them. The CDR3 region has the DNA TGTGCCAGCAGCTTAGACAGGGACAATGAGCAGTTCTTC. It translates to CASSLDRDNEQFF.

The chain has TRBV3-1 (or the pseudogene TRBV3-2) and TRBJ2-7; 9 nucleotides align to TRBD1. This CDR3 region has 14 residues. From germline, CDR1 is LGHDT and CDR2 YNNKEL (reference sequence). The J segment lost 1 base and the V segment lost 6 bases, leaving 4 bases of the junction unmatched. The CDR3 sequence: CASRDRGGSYEQYF. The CDR3 nucleotides read TGTGCCAGCAGGGACAGGGGAGGATCCTACGAGCAGTACTTC.

V gene TRBV9 combines with J gene TRBJ2-3; 8 bases map to TRBD1. The germline gives CDR1 SGDLS, CDR2 YYNGEE. Trimming took 3 bases from V and 4 from J; bases not matched to a gene: 7. This CDR3 region has 15 residues. The CDR3 nucleotides read TGTGCCAGCAGCGCTACAGGACAGGGCCCAGATACGCAGTATTTT. Its translation is CASSATGQGPDTQYF.

The gene calls are TRBV10-2 and TRBJ2-7, with 7 bases identical to TRBD1. The CDR3 is 14 amino acids. The J segment lost 3 bases and the V segment lost 7 bases, leaving 9 bases of the junction unmatched. Per the germline V gene, CDR1 is WSHSY and CDR2 is SAAADI. The CDR3 DNA is TGCGCCAGCAATCTAGGGGGCGGAGGCTACGAGCAGTACTTC. Protein product: CASNLGGGGYEQYF.

This sequence joins TRBV7-9 and TRBJ2-7; 10 bases line up with TRBD1. Germline V CDR1 and CDR2: SEHNR, FQNEAQ (reference sequence). CDR3 length: 13 residues. The ends lost 7 bases at V and 5 bases at J; junction bases unmatched: 5. In nucleotides, the CDR3 is TGTGCCAGCACGGGGACAGGGGACCACGAGCAGTACTTC. Protein: CASTGTGDHEQYF.

The J gene is TRBJ1-1, the V gene TRBV5-5, with TRBD1 matching 7 bases. Germline CDR1 and CDR2: SGHKS and YYEKEE (reference sequence). V trimming: 7 bases; J trimming: 5 bases; junction bases outside the gene matches: 8. The CDR3 covers 13 residues. The CDR3 bases are TGTGCCAGCTCCAGGGGGTTAGGGACTGAAGCTTTCTTT. Translating gives CASSRGLGTEAFF.

The V gene is TRBV15, the J gene TRBJ1-4; 9 nucleotides align to TRBD1. This CDR3 is built from 15 residues. V was pared by 3 bases and J by 7 bases, with 6 bases of the junction left unmatched. In germline, CDR1 is LNHNV, CDR2 YYDKDF (reference sequence). The DNA for the CDR3 is TGTGCCACCAGCAGCCACAGGGGGCTGGGTGAAAAACTGTTTTTT. It yields the protein CATSSHRGLGEKLFF.

The V and J genes are TRBV12-3 or TRBV12-4 and TRBJ2-7, with a possible D match to TRBD1 (5 bases). The CDR3 runs 13 residues. V dropped 3 bases and J dropped 5 bases, with 11 bases sitting between them. For the CDR3, the DNA is TGTGCCAGCAGTTTTAGGGGAATCAACGAGCAGTACTTC. This encodes CASSFRGINEQYF.

This chain connects TRBV6-6 to TRBJ2-5; no firm D call. This CDR3 region has 13 residues. Germline V CDR1 and CDR2: MNHNY, SVGAGI (reference sequence). V dropped 2 bases and J dropped 8 bases, with 12 bases sitting between them. CDR3 DNA: TGTGCCAGCAGTTACGGGTACCAGGATACCCAGTACTTC. Protein sequence: CASSYGYQDTQYF.

J is TRBJ2-1 and V is TRBV7-3; possibly TRBD1 for D (6 bases). Germline CDR1 SGHTA, CDR2 FQGTGA. This CDR3 region has 14 residues. V was pared by 5 bases and J by 5 bases, with 13 bases between. CDR3 amino acids: CASSPRRTDNEQFF. CDR3 coding DNA: TGTGCCAGCAGCCCCCGCCGGACAGACAATGAGCAGTTCTTC.

In this sample, this clone turned up once. The chain recombines TRBV6-5 with TRBJ1-1; possible D gene TRBD1, 5 bases. The CDR3 has 16 residues. Germline CDR1 and CDR2: MNHEY and SVGAGI. V was shortened by 0 bases and J by 2 bases, with 13 bases between the two germline ends. The CDR3 nucleotides are TGTGCCAGCAGTTACTCAGGGGTCGGGCCCAACACTGAAGCTTTCTTT. Translating it yields CASSYSGVGPNTEAFF.

The chain combines TRBV18 with TRBJ2-1, with D possibly TRBD1 on 6 matching bases. Per germline, CDR1 KGHSH and CDR2 LQKENI. Trimming removed 3 bases from V and 6 bases from J, with 12 bases in between. The CDR3 extends over 14 amino acids. This chain's CDR3 is CASSPLDSSNEQFF. The CDR3 nucleotides are TGTGCCAGCTCACCCTTGGACAGTTCCAATGAGCAGTTCTTC.

The chain uses TRBV7-8 and TRBJ1-1; possible D gene TRBD1, 5 bases. V gave up 4 bases and J gave up 1 base, with 10 bases separating them. Per germline, CDR1 SGHVS and CDR2 FQNEAQ. This CDR3 has 14 residues. The CDR3: CASSSPGQNTEAFF. CDR3 nucleotide sequence: TGTGCCAGCAGCTCCCCCGGACAGAACACTGAAGCTTTCTTT.

The chain couples TRBV7-9 to TRBJ1-1; D call uncertain. Trimming took 1 base from V and 0 from J, leaving 12 bases between them. Looked up from germline, CDR1 is SEHNR and CDR2 is FQNEAQ (reference sequence). This CDR3 has 16 residues. The CDR3: CASSLGPETMNTEAFF. The DNA for the CDR3 is TGTGCCAGCAGCTTAGGCCCGGAGACCATGAACACTGAAGCTTTCTTT.

V and J are TRBV24-1 and TRBJ1-1; 7 bases map to TRBD1. The CDR3 runs 17 residues. With V trimmed by 3 bases and J by 1 base, 10 bases remained unmatched. Germline loops: CDR1 KGHDR, CDR2 SFDVKD. CDR3 sequence: CATSDGTGDGRNTEAFF. The CDR3 DNA reads as TGTGCCACCAGTGATGGCACAGGGGACGGTCGGAACACTGAAGCTTTCTTT.

This clone has only one observation. The rearrangement links TRBV7-9 to TRBJ1-1; no definite D call. This CDR3 is built from 14 residues. From germline, CDR1 is SEHNR and CDR2 FQNEAQ (reference sequence). V lost 5 bases and J lost 4, with 14 bases in between. The CDR3 region is CASSRDGLATEAFF. CDR3 DNA sequence: TGTGCCAGCAGCCGAGACGGGTTGGCCACTGAAGCTTTCTTT.

As for this clone: This sample also contains other DNA sequences that code for the same CDR3. The V and J genes are TRBV7-2 and TRBJ1-2, with 7 bases that match TRBD1. This CDR3 region has 12 residues. V lost 4 bases to trimming and J lost 5 bases; unmatched junction nucleotides: 1. Germline V gene data show CDR1 as SGHTA and CDR2 as FQGNSA. DNA of the CDR3: TGTGCCAGCAGCTCGACAGGGTATGGCTACACCTTC. Residues: CASSSTGYGYTF. Full variable domain (outside the CDR3, taken from reference TRBV7-2 and TRBJ1-2): GAGVSQSPSNKVTEKGKDVELRCDPISGHTALYWYRQSLGQGLEFLIYFQGNSAPDKSGLPSDRFSAERTGGSVSTLTIQRTQQEDSAVYLCASSSTGYGYTFGSGTRLTVV.

This clone was detected once. The CDR3 loop is CASSSDRTYDQPQHF. The CDR3, as DNA: TGTGCCAGTAGTAGTGATAGAACTTACGATCAGCCCCAGCATTTT. The rearrangement joins TRBV19 to TRBJ1-5; D is ambiguous. CDR3 size: 15 residues. The germline V and J ends were trimmed by 4 bases and 5 bases, with 15 bases remaining between them. Per germline, CDR1 LNHDA and CDR2 SQIVND (reference sequence).

The DNA for the CDR3 is TGCGCCAGCAGTTCTGGACTAGCGGGGGGCGGGGAGCAGTACTTC. Translating gives CASSSGLAGGGEQYF. The V and J genes are TRBV5-1 and TRBJ2-7; 14 nucleotides line up with TRBD2. Germline trimming cut 5 bases from V and 7 bases from J; bases unmatched to any gene: 8. Germline V gives CDR1 SGHRS, CDR2 YFSETQ. CDR3 size: 15 residues.

This clone appeared a few times. This rearrangement joins TRBV7-9 to TRBJ2-1; 8 bases are a match to TRBD2. Germline CDR1 and CDR2: SEHNR and FQNEAQ (reference sequence). The CDR3 runs to 15 residues. J gave up 5 bases and V 5 bases, and 8 bases lay outside the gene matches. The CDR3 region has the DNA TGTGCCAGCAGCAAATGGACTAGCTGGGACAATGAGCAGTTCTTC. Its translation: CASSKWTSWDNEQFF.